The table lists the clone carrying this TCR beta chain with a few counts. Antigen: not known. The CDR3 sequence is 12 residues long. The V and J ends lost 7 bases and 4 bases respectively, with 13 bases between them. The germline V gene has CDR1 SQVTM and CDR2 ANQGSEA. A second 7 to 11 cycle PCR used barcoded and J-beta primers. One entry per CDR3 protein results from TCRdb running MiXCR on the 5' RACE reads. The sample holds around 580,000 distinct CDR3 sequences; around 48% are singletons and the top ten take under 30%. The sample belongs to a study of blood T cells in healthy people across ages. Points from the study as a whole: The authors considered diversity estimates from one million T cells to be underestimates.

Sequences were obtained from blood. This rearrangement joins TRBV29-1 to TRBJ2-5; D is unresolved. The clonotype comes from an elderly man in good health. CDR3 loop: CSAGASGETQYF. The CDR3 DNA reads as TGCAGCGCCGGAGCCTCGGGAGAGACCCAGTACTTC.